The present TCR beta chain was sequenced within a study of cytotoxic CD8 clonotypes in ibrutinib-treated CLL. Clones were read by immunoSEQ multiplex PCR, and TCRdb kept only the in-frame ones, dropping some. The sample consists of roughly 76,000 clones, approximately 80% of them appearing once. The source of this sequence is a human donor with chronic lymphocytic leukemia. This specimen consisted of PBMCs, obtained at disease progression, from a patient treated with ibrutinib.

DNA of the CDR3: TGTGCCAGCAGCTTTTTGTCAGGGATGAACACTGAAGCTTTCTTT. The encoded protein is CASSFLSGMNTEAFF. J is TRBJ1-1 and V is TRBV11-2; D may be TRBD1 (5 bases). The CDR3 runs 15 residues. Germline-derived CDR1 and CDR2 are SGHAT and FQNNGV. Trimming shortened V by 3 bases and J by 0 bases, and 11 bases separated the two germline ends.